This T cell receptor (beta chain) was recovered during a study of cytomegalovirus exposure and HLA in healthy donors. PCR employed 60 Vbeta and 13 Jbeta primers. Assay: immunoSEQ multiplex PCR; the TCRdb copy retains only in-frame clones and omits some. The ten most abundant clones cover about 1.6% of a sample with around 130,000 clones. The CDR3 is made up of 12 amino acids. Trimming took off 2 bases at V and 5 bases at J, with 6 bases between the two ends. Germline V lookup: CDR1 KGHSH, CDR2 LQKENI. This sequence was found in a woman aged 40 to 50 in good health and CMV-seronegative. This sequence joins TRBV18 and TRBJ2-5; no definite D call. The sample was PBMCs. CDR3 sequence (DNA): TGTGCCAGCTCACCATCCGGGGAGACCCAGTACTTC. Protein product: CASSPSGETQYF.